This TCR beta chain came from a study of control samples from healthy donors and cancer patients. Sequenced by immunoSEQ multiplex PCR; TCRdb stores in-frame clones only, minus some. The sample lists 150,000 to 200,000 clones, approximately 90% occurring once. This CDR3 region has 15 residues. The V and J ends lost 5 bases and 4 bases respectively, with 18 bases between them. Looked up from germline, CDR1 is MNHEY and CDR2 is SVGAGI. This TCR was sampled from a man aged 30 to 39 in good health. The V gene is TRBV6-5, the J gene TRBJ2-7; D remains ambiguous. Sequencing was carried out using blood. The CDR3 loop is CASSPTHLGRYEQYF. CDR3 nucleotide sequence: TGTGCCAGCAGTCCTACCCACCTAGGCCGGTACGAGCAGTACTTC.